This entry features one T cell receptor (beta chain) sequence. Only a few counts were recorded for this clone. Its antigen is still unknown. Base quality data are lacking; no much larger clone is found one base away. CDR1 and CDR2, per the germline V gene, are MGHRA and YSYEKL. Including cysteine and phenylalanine, the CDR3 has 15 amino acids. Of the read, only the CDR3 DNA is kept; its 45 bases are in frame from base 1. The germline V end is reduced by 2 bases and the J end by 5 bases; junction bases left unmatched: 6. This sample is part of a study of beta chain features in type 1 diabetes (dated by TCRdb to the late 2010s). For context, the study as a whole: Patients and healthy donors did not differ in mean age, gender distribution, total cell number or subset yield. Across all samples, about 110 million sorted cells were examined, and cell number per subset correlated strongly with RNA yield. In the study, TCRB repertoires of sorted circulating CD4+ T cell subsets from recently diagnosed type 1 diabetes patients were compared with those of matched healthy donors. Naive and central memory subsets were obtained from all 28 donors, but regulatory and stem cell-like memory subsets were isolated from only 8 patients and 8 healthy donors.

The High Capacity cDNA Reverse Transcription Kit was used to reverse transcribe all of the isolated RNA, meaning that expressed TCRB transcripts were what got sequenced. Deep immunoSEQ sequencing was applied to naive, central memory and regulatory T cell samples, giving an average of approximately 3.8 million total reads per sample. After sorted cells were lysed in RLT buffer, RNA was extracted with DNase-treated RNeasy Micro or Mini kits, with the choice depending on cell number. Each cell subset was processed separately to prevent cross-contamination, with patient and healthy donor samples processed together. The immunoSEQ multiplex PCR was used to amplify TCRB sequences from cDNA, generating 87-bp fragments that spanned the CDR3 region. Sequencing of the amplicons was done on the Illumina HiSeq platform. The study's own analysis went as follows. PCR bias was computationally corrected using synthetic template baselines, reads within Hamming distance 2 were collapsed, and singletons that could not be merged were discarded. Reads were aligned against IMGT to assign V, D and J genes, CDR3 length and insertions or deletions at six rearrangement sites. Clonotype counts were normalized to sorted cell number within each subset before computing true diversity and Gini coefficients with the tcR R package. The overlap coefficient, calculated on TCRB nucleotide sequences, was used to measure repertoire sharing. As a proxy for the pre-selection repertoire, out-of-frame TCRB sequences from naive cells were analyzed. TCRdb holds this immuneACCESS table with in-frame rearrangements only. Some clones are missing; in checked studies, unresolved V genes explain under half, and the rest has no known cause. From that table come the V and J calls and clone size; the DNA was used to work out D and trimming. The sample has approximately 730,000 clones on record, 13% of them singletons. The biggest ten clones account for 0.02% to 0.025% of the sample.

Each donor gave one peripheral blood draw, averaging about 120 mL, which was collected into heparinised tubes. A BD FACSAria II was used to sort naive, central memory, regulatory and stem cell-like memory CD4+ T cells with a panel that included CD45RO, CCR7, CD25, CD127, CD95 and CD27. Purity was above 95% for every sorted population. PBMCs were isolated immediately by Lymphoprep density gradient centrifugation and stained directly without culture. To minimize batch effects, samples were stained and sorted in pairs, one healthy donor with one patient per experiment. Beyond this particular receptor, the publication reports: PCR might favor shorter templates, but patient and control samples were amplified and corrected together, so any skew would affect both groups equally. Fewer insertions and more nucleotide deletions at VDJ recombination sites were observed in patients with type 1 diabetes, implying thymic rearrangement abnormalities. HLA sub-analyses involved small numbers of individuals, so any influence of HLA type on TCRB rearrangement remained unresolved. Because cDNA was sequenced instead of genomic DNA, highly expressing activated cells could be over-represented, though the groups showed no difference in activation or CD3 levels. Naive, central memory and regulatory TCRB repertoires appeared to be more alike among patients than among healthy donors. Type 1 diabetes patients showed a moderate but significant shortening of TCRB CDR3 length in all four CD4+ subsets.

This receptor chain uses TRBV4-1 and TRBJ2-1, with 7 bases in between that match TRBD2. The clonotype was recovered from a man between 18 and 29 years old with type 1 diabetes. The sequenced sample was naive CD4+ T cells from blood. This specimen's cell subset or site label, per the study, means: true naive CD4+ T cells. For the CDR3, the sequence is CASSQMGLPDNEQFF. The DNA sequence is given as TGCGCCAGCAGCCAAATGGGACTACCTGACAATGAGCAGTTCTTC.